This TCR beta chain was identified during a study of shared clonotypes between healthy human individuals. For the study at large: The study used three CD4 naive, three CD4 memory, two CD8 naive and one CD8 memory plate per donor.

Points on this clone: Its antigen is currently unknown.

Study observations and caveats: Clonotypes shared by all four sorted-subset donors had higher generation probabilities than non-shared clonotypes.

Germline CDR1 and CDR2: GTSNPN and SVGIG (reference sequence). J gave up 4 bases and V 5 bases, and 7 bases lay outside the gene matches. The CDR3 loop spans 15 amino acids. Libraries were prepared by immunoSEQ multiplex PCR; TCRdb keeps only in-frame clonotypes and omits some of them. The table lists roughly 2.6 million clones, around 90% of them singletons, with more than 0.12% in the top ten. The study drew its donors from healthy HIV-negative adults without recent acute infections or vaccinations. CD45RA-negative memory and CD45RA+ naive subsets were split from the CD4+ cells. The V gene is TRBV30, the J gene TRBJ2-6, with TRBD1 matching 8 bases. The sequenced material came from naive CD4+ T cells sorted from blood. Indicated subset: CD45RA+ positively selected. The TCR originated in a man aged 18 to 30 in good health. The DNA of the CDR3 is TGTGCCTGGGGCAGGGGGCGGTTGGGGGCCAACGTCCTGACTTTC. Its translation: CAWGRGRLGANVLTF. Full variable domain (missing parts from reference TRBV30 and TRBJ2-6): SQTIHQWPATLVQPVGSPLSLECTVEGTSNPNLYWYRQAAGRGLQLLFYSVGIGQISSEVPQNLSASRPQDRQFILSSKKLLLSDSGFYLCAWGRGRLGANVLTFGAGSRLTVL.